A selection of T cell receptor beta chains follows, all from one sample in a study of T-cell memory formation after mild COVID-19. TCRdb re-analysed the 5' RACE reads in MiXCR, keeping a single row per CDR3 protein. The sample consists of roughly 310,000 distinct CDR3 sequences, less than 20% of them appearing once. The sample taken for sequencing was PBMCs or a T cell subset sorted from them (not recorded which). These receptors all come from a man aged 18 to 29 who had mild COVID-19 (a few samples of this study predate the infection). Cell type and time point are not known. The CDR3 runs from the conserved cysteine through the conserved F or W. Each record gives: clone size, J gene, CDR3 length, D gene, V gene, CDR3 DNA, CDR3 protein. A D gene is named only where the DNA matches it firmly. Clone sizes are given selectively: once, few, many, or a class where the clone is expanded.

clone_size: NA
j_call: TRBJ1-2
cdr3_length: 16
d_call: NA
v_call: TRBV6-5
cdr3_nt: TGTGCCAGCAGTCCCGGACATGCCTTCGGCGACTATGGCTACACCTTC
cdr3_aa: CASSPGHAFGDYGYTF

clone_size: many
j_call: TRBJ2-3
cdr3_length: 16
d_call: TRBD2
v_call: TRBV4-2
cdr3_nt: TGTGCCAGCAGCCAAGAGGGACTAGCGGGCACAGATACGCAGTATTTT
cdr3_aa: CASSQEGLAGTDTQYF

clone_size: NA
j_call: TRBJ2-4
cdr3_length: 15
d_call: NA
v_call: TRBV7-8
cdr3_nt: TGTGCCAGCAGCTTAGACCGGGTCAGGGCGTACATTCAGTACTTC
cdr3_aa: CASSLDRVRAYIQYF

clone_size: NA
j_call: TRBJ2-2
cdr3_length: 16
d_call: TRBD2
v_call: TRBV7-3
cdr3_nt: TGTGCCAGCAGCCCGGGACTAGCGGGGGGCACCGGGGAGCTGTTTTTT
cdr3_aa: CASSPGLAGGTGELFF

clone_size: NA
j_call: TRBJ2-3
cdr3_length: 14
d_call: NA
v_call: TRBV4-2
cdr3_nt: TGTGCCAGCAGCCAAATGAGAAGGACAGATACGCAGTATTTT
cdr3_aa: CASSQMRRTDTQYF

clone_size: NA
j_call: TRBJ1-1
cdr3_length: 14
d_call: NA
v_call: TRBV3-1
cdr3_nt: TGTGCCAGCAGCCAAGATGGACAATTGGCTGAAGCTTTCTTT
cdr3_aa: CASSQDGQLAEAFF

clone_size: NA
j_call: TRBJ2-1
cdr3_length: 15
d_call: NA
v_call: TRBV5-1
cdr3_nt: TGCGCCAGCAGCGGGACTGGAAGCTCCTACAATGAGCAGTTCTTC
cdr3_aa: CASSGTGSSYNEQFF

clone_size: few
j_call: TRBJ1-1
cdr3_length: 12
d_call: NA
v_call: TRBV29-1
cdr3_nt: TGCAGCGCAGAACAGGGTAGGGCTGAAGCTTTCTTT
cdr3_aa: CSAEQGRAEAFF

clone_size: NA
j_call: TRBJ2-3
cdr3_length: 13
d_call: NA
v_call: TRBV4-2
cdr3_nt: TGTGCCAGCAGCCAGGAGGACACAGATACGCAGTATTTT
cdr3_aa: CASSQEDTDTQYF

clone_size: few
j_call: TRBJ1-5
cdr3_length: 16
d_call: NA
v_call: TRBV7-2
cdr3_nt: TGTGCCAGCAGCTTATCAGGGGTGATAAGCAATCAGCCCCAGCATTTT
cdr3_aa: CASSLSGVISNQPQHF

clone_size: few
j_call: TRBJ2-3
cdr3_length: 15
d_call: TRBD2
v_call: TRBV5-1
cdr3_nt: TGCGCCAGCAGCTTGCTCACTAGCGTCACAGATACGCAGTATTTT
cdr3_aa: CASSLLTSVTDTQYF

clone_size: NA
j_call: TRBJ1-1
cdr3_length: 14
d_call: NA
v_call: TRBV5-1
cdr3_nt: TGCGCCAGCAGCCCCTGGGGAGCGAACACTGAAGTTTTCTTT
cdr3_aa: CASSPWGANTEVFF

clone_size: few
j_call: TRBJ2-2
cdr3_length: 15
d_call: NA
v_call: TRBV6-2/TRBV6-3
cdr3_nt: TGTGCCAGCAGTTACTCGAGAGGGCACGGCGGGGAGCTGTTTTTT
cdr3_aa: CASSYSRGHGGELFF

clone_size: once
j_call: TRBJ1-3
cdr3_length: 15
d_call: NA
v_call: TRBV4-3
cdr3_nt: TGCGCCAGCAGCCAAGGGAGCACATCTGGAAACACCATATATTTT
cdr3_aa: CASSQGSTSGNTIYF

clone_size: few
j_call: TRBJ1-3
cdr3_length: 15
d_call: NA
v_call: TRBV6-5
cdr3_nt: TGTGCCAGCAGTTACGACAGTTCACCTGGAAACACCATATATTTT
cdr3_aa: CASSYDSSPGNTIYF

clone_size: NA
j_call: TRBJ1-2
cdr3_length: 14
d_call: TRBD1
v_call: TRBV13
cdr3_nt: TGTGCCAGCAGCATGAGGACAGGGAGTGGGGGCTACACCTTC
cdr3_aa: CASSMRTGSGGYTF

clone_size: NA
j_call: TRBJ2-3
cdr3_length: 16
d_call: NA
v_call: TRBV7-9
cdr3_nt: TGTGCCAGCACCCCGGGCCCCCGACTATCCACAGATACGCAGTATTTT
cdr3_aa: CASTPGPRLSTDTQYF

clone_size: many
j_call: TRBJ2-5
cdr3_length: 13
d_call: NA
v_call: TRBV11-2
cdr3_nt: TGTGCCAGCAGCCGGGAGAGGCAAGAGACCCAGTACTTC
cdr3_aa: CASSRERQETQYF

clone_size: NA
j_call: TRBJ2-1
cdr3_length: 18
d_call: NA
v_call: TRBV3-1
cdr3_nt: TGTGCCAGCAGCCAAGATTTGGCCTCAGTACTCTCCTACAATGAGCAGTTCTTC
cdr3_aa: CASSQDLASVLSYNEQFF

clone_size: NA
j_call: TRBJ1-1
cdr3_length: 13
d_call: NA
v_call: TRBV7-9
cdr3_nt: TGTGCCAGCAGCTCACCTGGGCACACTGAAGCTTTCTTT
cdr3_aa: CASSSPGHTEAFF

clone_size: NA
j_call: TRBJ1-5
cdr3_length: 14
d_call: TRBD1
v_call: TRBV19
cdr3_nt: TGTGCCACTACCCCGGGGGCAGGGGGCCGGCCCCAGCATTTT
cdr3_aa: CATTPGAGGRPQHF

clone_size: few
j_call: TRBJ1-4
cdr3_length: 14
d_call: TRBD1
v_call: TRBV6-5
cdr3_nt: TGTGCCAGCAGTCAGCAGGGGGCCGGTGAAAAACTGTTTTTT
cdr3_aa: CASSQQGAGEKLFF

clone_size: many
j_call: TRBJ2-3
cdr3_length: 16
d_call: NA
v_call: TRBV15
cdr3_nt: TGTGCCACCAGCAGCTCTGGAGGGCAGCTCACAGATACGCAGTATTTT
cdr3_aa: CATSSSGGQLTDTQYF